Listed below are T cell receptor beta chains from one sample, sequenced in a study of blood T cell repertoires in COVID-19. Assay used: immunoSEQ multiplex PCR; TCRdb lists only in-frame clones, some missing. The sample shows around 250,000 clones, about 83% of them seen only once. Sequencing was performed on peripheral blood. These TCRs come from a man aged 25-45 years who had recovered from COVID-19. The CDR3 runs from the conserved cysteine through the conserved F or W. The D gene is left open where the match is weak. Not every row has a clone size; where given, it reads once, few, many or a size class.

j_gene	d_gene	len	v_gene	abundance	CDR3aa	CDR3nt
TRBJ2-5	TRBD1	15	TRBV28	-	CAGVLPGTGSETQYF	TGTGCCGGCGTACTTCCCGGGACAGGGTCAGAGACCCAGTACTTC
TRBJ1-4	TRBD1	14	TRBV28	-	CASTSPRGAEKLFF	TGTGCCAGCACCTCCCCCAGGGGGGCTGAAAAACTGTTTTTT
TRBJ1-2	TRBD1	16	TRBV18	-	CASSPPPDRGLVGYTF	TGTGCCAGCTCACCACCACCGGACAGGGGGCTTGTAGGCTACACCTTC
TRBJ1-3	-	12	TRBV3-1/TRBV3-2	-	CASSNERNTIYF	TGTGCCAGCAGCAACGAGAGAAACACCATATATTTT
TRBJ2-2	TRBD2	16	TRBV9	-	CASSVGGGGAPGELFF	TGTGCCAGCAGCGTAGGCGGCGGGGGGGCCCCCGGGGAGCTGTTTTTT
TRBJ2-1	TRBD2	17	TRBV5-4	-	CASSLVSRGASYNEQFF	TGTGCCAGCAGCTTGGTATCGCGGGGGGCTTCCTACAATGAGCAGTTCTTC
TRBJ1-1	TRBD1	14	TRBV3-1/TRBV3-2	-	CASSYRQGSTEAFF	TGTGCCAGCAGCTACCGACAGGGATCGACTGAAGCTTTCTTT
TRBJ2-5	TRBD1	15	TRBV19	-	CASSTRQGRGETQYF	TGTGCCAGTAGTACCAGACAGGGGAGAGGGGAGACCCAGTACTTC
TRBJ2-2	-	13	TRBV6-4	many	CASSETGTGELFF	TGTGCCAGCAGTGAAACGGGGACCGGGGAGCTGTTTTTT
TRBJ2-3	-	13	TRBV29-1	few	CSVGGRSTDTQYF	TGCAGCGTTGGGGGGAGGAGCACAGATACGCAGTATTTT
TRBJ1-1	-	14	TRBV6-1	-	CASSEAEGHTEAFF	TGTGCCAGCAGTGAAGCGGAGGGGCACACTGAAGCTTTCTTT
TRBJ1-2	TRBD1	15	TRBV2	-	CASRRSDRINYGYTF	TGTGCCAGCAGAAGATCGGACAGGATTAACTATGGCTACACCTTC
TRBJ2-2	-	14	TRBV3-1/TRBV3-2	-	CASSPIGVSGELFF	TGTGCCAGCAGCCCAATCGGGGTCTCCGGGGAGCTGTTTTTT
TRBJ2-7	-	13	TRBV20-1	few	CSASRRDSYEQYF	TGCAGTGCTAGTCGACGGGACTCCTACGAGCAGTACTTC
TRBJ2-1	TRBD1	16	TRBV27	-	CASSFSGTGGTNEQFF	TGTGCCAGCAGTTTTTCCGGGACAGGGGGCACGAATGAGCAGTTCTTC
TRBJ1-2	-	13	TRBV20-1	few	CSASTRGEYGYTF	TGCAGTGCTAGTACAAGGGGTGAATATGGCTACACCTTC
TRBJ1-3	-	13	TRBV7-2	-	CASSPVSGNTIYF	TGTGCCAGCAGCCCTGTCTCTGGAAACACCATATATTTT
TRBJ1-1	-	14	TRBV4-1	-	CASSQTGVPAEAFF	TGCGCCAGCAGCCAGACCGGGGTTCCGGCTGAAGCTTTCTTT
TRBJ2-1	-	11	TRBV20-1	-	CSAKDTWEQFF	TGCAGTGCTAAGGACACTTGGGAGCAGTTCTTC
TRBJ1-4	-	17	TRBV28	few	CASSLEGRGWTNEKLFF	TGTGCCAGCAGTTTAGAAGGCCGCGGATGGACTAATGAAAAACTGTTTTTT
TRBJ2-5	-	16	TRBV6-1	-	CASSERTGGIDETQYF	TGTGCCAGCAGTGAAAGAACTGGGGGGATTGATGAGACCCAGTACTTC
TRBJ2-3	-	12	TRBV2	-	CASTRPPDTQYF	TGTGCCAGCACCAGGCCCCCAGATACGCAGTATTTT
TRBJ2-5	TRBD1	13	TRBV10-3	-	CATHTGQEETQYF	TGTGCCACCCACACTGGACAGGAAGAGACCCAGTACTTC
TRBJ2-2	TRBD2	19	TRBV7-8	-	CASTQLRARSGGNTGELFF	TGTGCCAGCACCCAATTGCGGGCGAGATCGGGGGGAAACACCGGGGAGCTGTTTTTT
TRBJ1-2	-	13	TRBV5-1	-	CASSYWAGIRGHF	TGCGCCAGCAGTTATTGGGCAGGGATCAGAGGACACTTC
TRBJ1-4	TRBD1	13	TRBV29-1	-	CSVGGQRNEKLFF	TGCAGCGTCGGGGGACAGAGAAATGAAAAACTGTTTTTT
TRBJ1-4	-	15	TRBV5-5	-	CASSSQGWTNEKLFF	TGTGCCAGCAGCTCACAGGGTTGGACTAATGAAAAACTGTTTTTT
TRBJ1-4	-	13	TRBV18	few	CASSPGWQEKLFF	TGTGCCAGCTCTCCCGGGTGGCAGGAAAAACTGTTTTTT
TRBJ2-3	-	17	TRBV13	-	CASRLQGEGATTDTQYF	TGTGCCAGCAGGCTACAGGGGGAGGGGGCTACCACAGATACGCAGTATTTT
TRBJ2-2	-	16	TRBV19	-	CASTSRTGGDNGELFF	TGTGCCAGTACCAGCCGCACAGGGGGGGATAACGGGGAGCTGTTTTTT
TRBJ2-7	-	12	TRBV7-8	-	CASSLVPGTPDF	TGTGCCAGCAGCTTAGTACCCGGGACACCAGACTTC
TRBJ1-1	-	15	TRBV2	-	CASSDRAPRAAEAFF	TGTGCCAGCAGTGATAGGGCCCCGAGGGCTGCTGAAGCTTTCTTT
TRBJ1-6	-	15	TRBV27	few	CASMRLSSYNSPLHF	TGTGCCAGCATGCGGCTTTCCTCCTATAATTCACCCCTCCACTTT
TRBJ1-2	-	13	TRBV12-3/TRBV12-4	-	CASSLAAIYGYTF	TGTGCCAGCAGTTTAGCAGCGATCTATGGCTACACCTTC
TRBJ1-2	-	16	TRBV28	few	CASSLLDTREVDGYTF	TGTGCCAGCAGTTTACTGGACACAAGGGAGGTGGACGGCTACACCTTC
TRBJ2-5	TRBD1	17	TRBV4-1	-	CASSQRGTGGIQETQYF	TGCGCCAGCAGCCAGAGGGGGACAGGTGGAATCCAAGAGACCCAGTACTTC
TRBJ2-6	-	15	TRBV6-5	-	CASSWQSSGANVLTF	TGTGCCAGCAGTTGGCAAAGCTCTGGGGCCAACGTCCTGACTTTC
TRBJ2-7	-	13	TRBV11-2	once	CASSLGMEDEQYF	TGTGCCAGCAGCTTAGGGATGGAGGACGAGCAGTACTTC
TRBJ1-5	-	16	TRBV2	-	CASSADGRNSNQPQHF	TGTGCCAGCAGTGCCGACGGGAGGAATAGCAATCAGCCCCAGCATTTT